This T cell receptor (beta chain) was documented in a study of cytomegalovirus exposure and HLA in healthy donors. Study-wide results and limits: A later analysis linked a missense DCLRE1C variant to TCR beta V- and J-gene trimming. Three CMV-associated chains proved CMV antigen-specific in vitro. What a later analysis showed was that several of the most significant clusters appeared linked to common viral pathogens.

PCR involved 60 Vbeta and 13 Jbeta primers. TCRdb keeps only in-frame clones here, not all; method: immunoSEQ multiplex PCR. The sample lists around 130,000 clones; more than 60% were seen once. A remark on this clone: Its antigen is unknown.

This CDR3 contains 13 residues. This receptor was identified in a man aged 18 to 35 in good health and CMV-seronegative. The sample taken for sequencing was PBMCs. This sequence joins TRBV21-1 and TRBJ2-1; TRBD2, the D gene given by the table, was not confirmed from the DNA. TRBV21-1 is labeled a pseudogene. The CDR3 loop reads CASTGSSYNEQFF. In DNA form, the CDR3 reads TGTGCCAGCACGGGGAGCTCCTACAATGAGCAGTTCTTC.